The rows below give T cell receptor beta chains drawn from one sample of a study of blood T cell repertoires in COVID-19. Assay used: immunoSEQ multiplex PCR; TCRdb lists only in-frame clones, some missing. The sample contains 300,000 to 400,000 clones, 80% to 90% of which appear only once. The sample was PBMCs or T cells enriched from blood (not recorded which). Every receptor here comes from a man in his thirties or forties who had recovered from COVID-19. CDR3s include the opening cysteine and the closing phenylalanine or tryptophan.

v_call	j_call	cdr3_length	cdr3_aa
TRBV15	TRBJ1-6	13	CATTRGPNSPLHF
TRBV6-2/TRBV6-3	TRBJ1-2	11	CASSRDRGYTF
TRBV7-6	TRBJ1-5	15	CASSSTGTGYGPQHF
TRBV27	TRBJ1-6	14	CASSLQGSNSPLHF
TRBV19	TRBJ2-1	12	CASSGALGGQFF
TRBV5-1	TRBJ2-7	12	CASSGGEYEQYF
TRBV18	TRBJ1-5	15	CASSPRGRGNQPQHF
TRBV18	TRBJ2-7	14	CASSPRTGGYEQYF
TRBV4-2	TRBJ1-2	13	CASSQWGSGGYTF
TRBV7-9	TRBJ1-4	15	CASSLKRQGGEKLFF
TRBV5-1	TRBJ2-3	15	CASSLAGGFTDTQYF
TRBV7-9	TRBJ2-1	17	CASSSGTGLPLYNEQFF
TRBV5-1	TRBJ2-2	16	CASSQGQGVSTGELFF
TRBV7-3	TRBJ2-2	15	CASSPTGTNTGELFF
TRBV7-2	TRBJ1-4	15	CASSKQVTTNEKLFF
TRBV3-1/TRBV3-2	TRBJ1-1	16	CASSQDTLVGSTEAFF
TRBV18	TRBJ2-7	14	CASSPRGHLYEQYF
TRBV7-9	TRBJ2-5	15	CASSSFVGQRETQYF